The T cell receptor beta chain under discussion was sequenced for a study of T cell responses to AZD1222 COVID-19 vaccine. Whole-study findings and limits: Baseline serostatus was positive in only a handful of AZD1222 recipients.

TCRdb keeps only in-frame clones here, not all; method: immunoSEQ multiplex PCR. The sample contains 100,000 or so clones, 87% of which appear only once. This clone was found a few times. Its specificity is unknown. Deletions cut 7 bases from V and 5 bases from J, with 18 bases between. This CDR3 region has 14 residues. CDR1 and CDR2 from the germline V gene are SGHTA and FQGNSA. The chain carries TRBV7-2 and TRBJ2-7, with D perhaps matching TRBD1 (5 bases). Sequencing was performed on peripheral blood, taken on day 0 of AZD1222 vaccination. The clonotype comes from an adult in good health. CDR3 in DNA: TGTGCCAGCACCCGGATACAGGCTACCAACGAGCAGTACTTC. It is translated as CASTRIQATNEQYF.